Reported below is one T cell receptor beta chain. Germline V gene sequence: CDR1 SGHRS, CDR2 YFSETQ. The J segment lost 7 bases and the V segment lost 2 bases, leaving 9 bases of the junction unmatched. The CDR3 is 15 amino acids. Via MiXCR, TCRdb re-called the 5' RACE reads, giving one row per CDR3 protein. The profile shows 300,000 or so distinct CDR3 sequences, about 17% of them singletons. This record belongs to a study of T-cell memory formation after mild COVID-19. Whole-study context: Among the donors, TCR clusters were largely specific to each donor.

Sequenced sample: PBMCs or a T cell subset sorted from them (not recorded which). This sequence joins TRBV5-1 and TRBJ2-1; 7 bases are shared with TRBD1. The receptor was isolated from a man aged 18 to 30 who had mild COVID-19 (a few samples of this study predate the infection). Cell type and time point are not known. CDR3 loop: CASSFDRVSQNEQFF. CDR3 DNA sequence: TGCGCCAGCAGCTTCGACAGGGTGTCCCAGAATGAGCAGTTCTTC.